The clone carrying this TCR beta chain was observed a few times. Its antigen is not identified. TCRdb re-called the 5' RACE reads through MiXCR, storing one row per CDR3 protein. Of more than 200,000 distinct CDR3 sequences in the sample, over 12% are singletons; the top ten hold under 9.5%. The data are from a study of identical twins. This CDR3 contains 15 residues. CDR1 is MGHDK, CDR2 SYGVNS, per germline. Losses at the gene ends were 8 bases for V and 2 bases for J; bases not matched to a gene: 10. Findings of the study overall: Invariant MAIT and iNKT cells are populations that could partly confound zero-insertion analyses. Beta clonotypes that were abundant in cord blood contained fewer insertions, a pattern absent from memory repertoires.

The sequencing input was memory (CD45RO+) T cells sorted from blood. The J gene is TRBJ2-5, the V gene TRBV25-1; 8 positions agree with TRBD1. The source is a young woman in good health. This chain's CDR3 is CASRPTTGGQETQYF. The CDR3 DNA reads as TGTGCCAGCCGACCAACAACAGGGGGGCAAGAGACCCAGTACTTC.